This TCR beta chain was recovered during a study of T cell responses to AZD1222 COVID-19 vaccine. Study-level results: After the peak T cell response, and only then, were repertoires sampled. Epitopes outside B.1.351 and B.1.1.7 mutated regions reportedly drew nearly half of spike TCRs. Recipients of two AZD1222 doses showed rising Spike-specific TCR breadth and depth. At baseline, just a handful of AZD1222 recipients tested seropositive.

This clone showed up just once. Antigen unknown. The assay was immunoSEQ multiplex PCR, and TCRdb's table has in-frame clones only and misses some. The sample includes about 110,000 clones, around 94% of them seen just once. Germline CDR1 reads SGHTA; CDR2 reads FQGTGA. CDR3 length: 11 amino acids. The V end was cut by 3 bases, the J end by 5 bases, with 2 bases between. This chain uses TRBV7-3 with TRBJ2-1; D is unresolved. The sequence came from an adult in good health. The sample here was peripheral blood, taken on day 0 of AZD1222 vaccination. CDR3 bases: TGTGCCAGCAGCTTCCACAATGAGCAGTTCTTC. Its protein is CASSFHNEQFF. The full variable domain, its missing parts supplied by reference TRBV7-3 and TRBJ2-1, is GAGVSQTPSNKVTEKGKYVELRCDPISGHTALYWYRQSLGQGPEFLIYFQGTGAADDSGLPNDRFFAVRPEGSVSTLKIQRTERGDSAVYLCASSFHNEQFFGPGTRLTVL.